This is a list of T cell receptor beta chains from one sample in a study of regulatory T cells in long-lasting Graves disease. Each CDR3 protein is one row after TCRdb ran MiXCR on the multiplex PCR reads. Of 450,000 to 600,000 distinct CDR3 sequences listed, less than 15% are singletons. These data are also associated with another study on T cells in Graves' hyperthyroidism and ophthalmopathy.

Sequencing was performed on peripheral blood mononuclear cells (PBMCs), taken at new diagnosis, from a patient treated with antithyroid drugs. These receptors all come from a man under 40 with Graves disease. Both conserved end residues are part of each CDR3. D genes are given only for firm matches. Some rows have no size entry. The others give once, few or many, or a class for an expanded clone.

J	size	D	V	length	CDR3	DNA
TRBJ1-1	-	-	TRBV25-1	11	CASSDRGSAFF	TGTGCCAGCAGTGACCGAGGGTCGGCTTTCTTT
TRBJ2-3	many	-	TRBV30	14	CAWNVGEGTDTQYF	TGTGCCTGGAACGTGGGGGAGGGCACAGATACGCAGTATTTT
TRBJ1-5	many	-	TRBV12-3/TRBV12-4	13	CASSPEGFQPQHF	TGTGCCAGCTCCCCGGAAGGGTTTCAGCCCCAGCATTTT
TRBJ2-1	-	-	TRBV20-1	14	CSADSYSSYNEQFF	TGCAGTGCTGACAGTTACAGCTCCTACAATGAGCAGTTCTTC
TRBJ2-7	many	-	TRBV29-1	14	CSVTETAVFYEQYF	TGCAGCGTCACCGAGACAGCCGTATTCTACGAGCAGTACTTC
TRBJ1-2	-	TRBD1	TRBV6-5	14	CASSYSGQGFGYTF	TGTGCCAGCAGTTACTCGGGACAGGGTTTTGGCTACACCTTC
TRBJ1-2	-	TRBD1	TRBV27	14	CASSRDRGTYGYTF	TGTGCCAGCAGTAGGGACAGGGGGACCTATGGCTACACCTTC
TRBJ2-1	many	TRBD1	TRBV2	14	CASVPGQGAGEQFF	TGTGCCAGCGTCCCGGGACAGGGGGCGGGGGAGCAGTTCTTC
TRBJ2-1	many	TRBD2	TRBV20-1	15	CSALPTSGSLNEQFF	TGCAGTGCTCTCCCGACTAGCGGGAGTTTGAATGAGCAGTTCTTC
TRBJ2-3	many	-	TRBV20-1	18	CSASKRESPGWSTDTQYF	TGCAGTGCTAGCAAACGTGAAAGCCCCGGGTGGAGCACAGATACGCAGTATTTT